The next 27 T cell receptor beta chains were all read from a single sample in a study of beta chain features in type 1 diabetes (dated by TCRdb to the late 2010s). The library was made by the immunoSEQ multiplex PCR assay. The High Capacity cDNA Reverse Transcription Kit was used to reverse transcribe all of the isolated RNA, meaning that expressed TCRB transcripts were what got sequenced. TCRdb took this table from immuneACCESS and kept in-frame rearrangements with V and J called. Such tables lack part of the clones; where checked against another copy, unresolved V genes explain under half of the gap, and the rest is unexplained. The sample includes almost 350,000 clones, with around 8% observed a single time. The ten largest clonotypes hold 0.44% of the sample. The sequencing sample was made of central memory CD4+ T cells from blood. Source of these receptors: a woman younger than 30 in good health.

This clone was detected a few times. The CDR3 nucleotides are TGTGCCAGCATCGGGACAGGGTCCCACTACACCTTC. Its protein product is CASIGTGSHYTF. The rearrangement joins TRBV6-5 to TRBJ1-2; TRBD1 matches at 9 bases. This CDR3 contains 12 residues. CDR1 and CDR2 (germline): MNHEY, SVGAGI. The junction had 7 bases not matched to a gene; V was cut back by 7 bases and J by 10 bases.

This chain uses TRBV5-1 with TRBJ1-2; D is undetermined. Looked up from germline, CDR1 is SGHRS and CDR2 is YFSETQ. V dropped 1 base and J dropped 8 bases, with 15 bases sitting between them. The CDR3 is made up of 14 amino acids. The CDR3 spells CASSLISGSGGYTF. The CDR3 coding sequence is TGCGCCAGCAGCTTGATTTCCGGGTCCGGAGGCTACACCTTC. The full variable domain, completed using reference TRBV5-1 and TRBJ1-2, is KAGVTQTPRYLIKTRGQQVTLSCSPISGHRSVSWYQQTPGQGLQFLFEYFSETQRNKGNFPGRFSGRQFSNSRSEMNVSTLELGDSALYLCASSLISGSGGYTFGSGTRLTVV.

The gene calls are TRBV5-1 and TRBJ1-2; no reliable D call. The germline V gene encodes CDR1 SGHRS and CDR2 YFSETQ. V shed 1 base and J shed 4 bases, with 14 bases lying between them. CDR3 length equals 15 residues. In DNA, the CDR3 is TGCGCCAGCAGCTTGCTAGGAGACACCATCTATGGCTACACCTTC. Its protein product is CASSLLGDTIYGYTF.

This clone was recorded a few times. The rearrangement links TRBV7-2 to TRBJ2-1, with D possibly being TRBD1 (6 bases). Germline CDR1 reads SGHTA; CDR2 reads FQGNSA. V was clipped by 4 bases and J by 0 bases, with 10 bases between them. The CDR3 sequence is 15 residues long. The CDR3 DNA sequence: TGTGCCAGCAGCTCACAGGGTCCCTCCTACAATGAGCAGTTCTTC. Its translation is CASSSQGPSYNEQFF.

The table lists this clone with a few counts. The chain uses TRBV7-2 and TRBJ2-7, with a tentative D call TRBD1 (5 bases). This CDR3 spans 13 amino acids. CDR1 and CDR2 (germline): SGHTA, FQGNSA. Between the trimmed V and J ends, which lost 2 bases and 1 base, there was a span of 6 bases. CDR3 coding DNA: TGTGCCAGCAGCTTACCAGGGTCCTACGAGCAGTACTTC. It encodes CASSLPGSYEQYF.

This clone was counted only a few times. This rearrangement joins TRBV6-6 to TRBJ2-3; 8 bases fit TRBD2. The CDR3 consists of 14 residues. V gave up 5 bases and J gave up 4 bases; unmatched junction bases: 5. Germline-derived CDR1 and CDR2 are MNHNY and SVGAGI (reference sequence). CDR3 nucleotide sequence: TGTGCCAGCAGTCGGCGGGAGGCAGCAGATACGCAGTATTTT. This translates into CASSRREAADTQYF.

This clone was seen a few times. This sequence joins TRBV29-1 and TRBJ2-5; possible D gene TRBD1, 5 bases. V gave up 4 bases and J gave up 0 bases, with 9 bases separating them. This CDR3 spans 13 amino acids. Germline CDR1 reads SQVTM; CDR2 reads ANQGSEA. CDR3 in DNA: TGCAGCGTTGCGGACACCTACCAAGAGACCCAGTACTTC. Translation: CSVADTYQETQYF.

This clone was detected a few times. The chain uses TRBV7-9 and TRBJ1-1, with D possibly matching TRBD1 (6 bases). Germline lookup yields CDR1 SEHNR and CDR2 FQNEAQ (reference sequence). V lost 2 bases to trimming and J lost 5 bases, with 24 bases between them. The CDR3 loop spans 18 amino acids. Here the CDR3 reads CASSLTAFARGSSTEAFF. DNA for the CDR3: TGTGCCAGCAGCTTAACTGCGTTTGCCAGGGGATCGTCTACTGAAGCTTTCTTT.

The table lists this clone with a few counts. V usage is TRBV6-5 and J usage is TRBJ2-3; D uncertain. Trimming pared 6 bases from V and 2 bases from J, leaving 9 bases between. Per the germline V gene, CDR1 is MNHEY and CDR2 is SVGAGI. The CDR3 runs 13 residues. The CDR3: CASRKQITDTQYF. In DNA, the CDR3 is TGTGCCAGCAGGAAACAGATCACAGATACGCAGTATTTT.

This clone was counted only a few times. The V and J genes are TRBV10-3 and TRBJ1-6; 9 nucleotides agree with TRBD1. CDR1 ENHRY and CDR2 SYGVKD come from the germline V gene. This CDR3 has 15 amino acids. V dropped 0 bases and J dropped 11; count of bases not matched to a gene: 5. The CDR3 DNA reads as TGTGCCATCAGTGAGTCGGGACAGGGTAGGACACCCCTCCACTTT. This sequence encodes CAISESGQGRTPLHF.

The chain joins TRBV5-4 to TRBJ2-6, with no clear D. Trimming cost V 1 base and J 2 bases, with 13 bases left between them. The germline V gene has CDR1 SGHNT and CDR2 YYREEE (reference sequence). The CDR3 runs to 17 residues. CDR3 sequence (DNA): TGTGCCAGCAGCTTGTTTGGGGTTTCGCCTGGGGCCAACGTCCTGACTTTC. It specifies CASSLFGVSPGANVLTF. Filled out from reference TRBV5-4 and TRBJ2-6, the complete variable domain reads ETGVTQSPTHLIKTRGQQVTLRCSSQSGHNTVSWYQQALGQGPQFIFQYYREEENGRGNFPPRFSGLQFPNYSSELNVNALELDDSALYLCASSLFGVSPGANVLTFGAGSRLTVL.

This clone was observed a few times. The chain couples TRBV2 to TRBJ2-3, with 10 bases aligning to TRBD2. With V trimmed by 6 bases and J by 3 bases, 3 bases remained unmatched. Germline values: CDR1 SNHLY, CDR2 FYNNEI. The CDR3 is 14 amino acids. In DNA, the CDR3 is TGTGCCAGCAGAGCGGGAGGGGGAACAGATACGCAGTATTTT. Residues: CASRAGGGTDTQYF.

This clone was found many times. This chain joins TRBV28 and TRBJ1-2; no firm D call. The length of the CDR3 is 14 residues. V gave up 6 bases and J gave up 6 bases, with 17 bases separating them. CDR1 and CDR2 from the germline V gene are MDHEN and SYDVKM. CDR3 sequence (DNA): TGTGCCAGCAGGAGGGCAGGACCCAAGGATGGCTACACCTTC. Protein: CASRRAGPKDGYTF.

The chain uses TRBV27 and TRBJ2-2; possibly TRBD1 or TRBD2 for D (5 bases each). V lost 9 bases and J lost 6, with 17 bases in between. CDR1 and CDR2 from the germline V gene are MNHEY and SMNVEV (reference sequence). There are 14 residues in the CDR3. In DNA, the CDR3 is TGTGCCAGTCGTTTACCGGGACGGTCCGGGGAGCTGTTTTTT. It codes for CASRLPGRSGELFF.

CDR3 DNA sequence: TGTGCCAGCAGCTTAGGGTACGGGACTGGACAAAGCGAGCAGTACTTC. Its translation is CASSLGYGTGQSEQYF. The genes are TRBV7-2 and TRBJ2-7; possibly TRBD2 for D (6 bases). Germline V gives CDR1 SGHTA, CDR2 FQGNSA. This CDR3 comprises 16 residues. Trimming took off 1 base at V and 6 bases at J, with 19 bases between the two ends.

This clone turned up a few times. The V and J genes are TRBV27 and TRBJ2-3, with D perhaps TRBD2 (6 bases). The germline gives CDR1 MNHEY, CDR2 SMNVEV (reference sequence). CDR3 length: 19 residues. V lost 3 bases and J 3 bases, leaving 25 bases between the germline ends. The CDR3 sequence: CASSFRRGVSGVETDTQYF. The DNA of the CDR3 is TGTGCCAGCAGTTTCCGTCGCGGGGTCAGCGGCGTAGAAACAGATACGCAGTATTTT.

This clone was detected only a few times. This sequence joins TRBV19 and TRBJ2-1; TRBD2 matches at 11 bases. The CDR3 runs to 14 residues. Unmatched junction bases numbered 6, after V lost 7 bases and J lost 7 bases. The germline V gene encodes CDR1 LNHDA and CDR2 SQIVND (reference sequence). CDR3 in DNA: TGTGCCAGTACCCTTGGACTAGCGGGTAATGAGCAGTTCTTC. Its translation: CASTLGLAGNEQFF.

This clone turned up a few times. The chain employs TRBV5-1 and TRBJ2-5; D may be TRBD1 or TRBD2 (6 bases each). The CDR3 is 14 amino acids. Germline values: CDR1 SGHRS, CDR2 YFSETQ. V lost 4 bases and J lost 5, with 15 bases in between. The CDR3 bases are TGCGCCAGCAGCAATCGACTAGGGGGGGAGACCCAGTACTTC. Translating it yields CASSNRLGGETQYF.

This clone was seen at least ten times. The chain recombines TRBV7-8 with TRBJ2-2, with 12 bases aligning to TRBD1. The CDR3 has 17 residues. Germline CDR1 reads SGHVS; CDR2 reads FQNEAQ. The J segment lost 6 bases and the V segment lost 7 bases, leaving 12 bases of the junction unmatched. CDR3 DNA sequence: TGTGCCAGCACCTTGGTGGTTGGGACAGGGGGCTCCGGGGAGCTGTTTTTT. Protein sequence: CASTLVVGTGGSGELFF.

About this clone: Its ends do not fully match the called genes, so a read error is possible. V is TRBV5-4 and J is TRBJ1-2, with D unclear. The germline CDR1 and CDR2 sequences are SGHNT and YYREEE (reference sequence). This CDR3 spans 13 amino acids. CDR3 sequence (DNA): TGCGCCAGCAGCCAAGGGCAGGAATATGGCTACACCTTC. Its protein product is CASSQGQEYGYTF.

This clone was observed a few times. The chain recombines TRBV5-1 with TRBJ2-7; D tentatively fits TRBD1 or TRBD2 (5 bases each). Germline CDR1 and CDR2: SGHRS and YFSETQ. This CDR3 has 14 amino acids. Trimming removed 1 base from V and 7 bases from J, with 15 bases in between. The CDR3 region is CASSLQGTYGEQYF. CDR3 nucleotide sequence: TGCGCCAGCAGCTTGCAAGGGACCTACGGTGAGCAGTACTTC.

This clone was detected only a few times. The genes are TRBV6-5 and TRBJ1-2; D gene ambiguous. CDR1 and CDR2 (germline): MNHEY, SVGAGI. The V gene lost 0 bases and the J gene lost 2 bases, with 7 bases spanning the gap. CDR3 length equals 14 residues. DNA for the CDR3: TGTGCCAGCAGTTACTCTTCCACAAACTATGGCTACACCTTC. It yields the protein CASSYSSTNYGYTF.

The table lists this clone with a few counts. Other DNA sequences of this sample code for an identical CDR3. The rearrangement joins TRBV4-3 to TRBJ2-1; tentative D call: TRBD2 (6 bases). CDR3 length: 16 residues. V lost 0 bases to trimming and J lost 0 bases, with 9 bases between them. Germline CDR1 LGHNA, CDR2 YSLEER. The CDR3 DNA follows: TGCGCCAGCAGCCAAGAAGGAGGGTCCTCCTACAATGAGCAGTTCTTC. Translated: CASSQEGGSSYNEQFF.

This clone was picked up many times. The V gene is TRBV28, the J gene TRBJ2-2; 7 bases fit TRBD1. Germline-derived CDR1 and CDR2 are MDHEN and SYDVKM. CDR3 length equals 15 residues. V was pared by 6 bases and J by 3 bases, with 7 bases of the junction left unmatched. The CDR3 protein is CASSPGTAHTGELFF. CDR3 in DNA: TGTGCCAGCAGCCCCGGGACAGCTCACACCGGGGAGCTGTTTTTT.

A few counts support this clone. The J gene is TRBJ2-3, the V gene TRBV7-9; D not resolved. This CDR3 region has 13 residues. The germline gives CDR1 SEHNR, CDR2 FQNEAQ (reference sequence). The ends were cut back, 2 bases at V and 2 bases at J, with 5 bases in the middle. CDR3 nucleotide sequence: TGTGCCAGCAGCTTAAACCCCACAGATACGCAGTATTTT. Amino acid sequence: CASSLNPTDTQYF.

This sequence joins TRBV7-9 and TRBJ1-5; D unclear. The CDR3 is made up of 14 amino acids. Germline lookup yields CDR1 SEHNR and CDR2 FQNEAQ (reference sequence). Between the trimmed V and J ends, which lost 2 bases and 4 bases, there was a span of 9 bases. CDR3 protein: CASSLFGENQPQHF. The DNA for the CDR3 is TGTGCCAGCAGCTTATTCGGGGAAAATCAGCCCCAGCATTTT.

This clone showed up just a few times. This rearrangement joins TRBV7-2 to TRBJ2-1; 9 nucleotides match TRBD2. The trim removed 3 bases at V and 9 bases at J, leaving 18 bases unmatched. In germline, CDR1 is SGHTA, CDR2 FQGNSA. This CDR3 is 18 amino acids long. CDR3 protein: CASSFLYDRAGGPGEQFF. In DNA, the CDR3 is TGTGCCAGCAGCTTTCTCTATGATCGGGCGGGAGGGCCTGGTGAGCAGTTCTTC.